This T cell receptor beta chain was recovered during a study of cytomegalovirus exposure and HLA in healthy donors. Study overall: Counted in an early data release were 75 million to 85 million unique TCRs from HLA-typed donors. Of the donors genotyped, approximately 430 in all, 75% to 90% fell in the Caucasian-associated ancestry cluster.

It was healthy bone marrow donors who served as donors. The PCR had 60 Vbeta and 13 Jbeta primers. TCRdb keeps only in-frame clones here, not all; method: immunoSEQ multiplex PCR. The sample lists roughly 97,000 clones, 81% seen once, with under 5.5% in the top ten. The sample holds a few counts of this clone. Its cognate antigen is unknown. The junction and the germline gene differ at one end; a read error may be behind it. The sample has other DNA sequences that encode this CDR3 too. Germline CDR1 and CDR2: SQVTM and ANQGSEA. There are 11 residues in the CDR3. The study, taken as a whole, reports: With later analysis, a missense DCLRE1C variant became linked to TCR beta V- and J-gene trimming.

The rearrangement uses TRBV29-1 and TRBJ1-1; D is ambiguous. Sample: PBMCs. The receptor was derived from a man aged 40-49 years in good health and CMV-seropositive. The CDR3 DNA reads as TGCAGCGTTGCGGTGAATACTGAAGCATTCTTT. Protein product: CSVAVNTEAFF.